The 27 T cell receptor beta chains below all came from one sample that was sequenced in a study of T cells in Graves' hyperthyroidism and ophthalmopathy. The CDR3 regions of TCR beta were amplified from RNA transcripts. An initial round of RT-PCR targeting the TCR CDR3 relied on the HTBI primer set. TCRdb recomputed calls from the multiplex PCR reads with MiXCR, one row per CDR3 protein. The table shows about 420,000 distinct CDR3 sequences, with approximately 13% occurring only once. Material for sequencing was blood. Receptors originate from a woman aged 18-29 years with Graves' hyperthyroidism.

This clonotype was detected ten times or more. J is TRBJ1-2 and V is TRBV25-1; D call uncertain. V shed 3 bases and J shed 4 bases, with 9 bases lying between them. Per germline, CDR1 MGHDK and CDR2 SYGVNS. The CDR3 is made up of 13 amino acids. The CDR3 reads CASSDGQIYGYTF. DNA of the CDR3: TGTGCCAGCAGTGATGGTCAGATCTATGGCTACACCTTC.

The sample holds many counts of this clonotype. The chain is built from TRBV5-8 and TRBJ2-7; 8 bases align to TRBD2. The CDR3 has 17 amino acids. CDR1 is SGHTS and CDR2 is YDEGEE in the germline V gene. Germline trimming cut 4 bases from V and 3 bases from J; bases unmatched to any gene: 15. The CDR3 loop is CASSPWRYSGTFYEQYF. The CDR3, as DNA: TGTGCCAGCAGCCCGTGGCGTTATAGCGGGACTTTCTACGAGCAGTACTTC.

There are a few counts of this clonotype. This CDR3 is CASSFLAGGHYNEQFF. CDR3 nucleotides: TGTGCCAGCAGCTTTCTAGCGGGAGGCCACTACAATGAGCAGTTCTTC. V gene TRBV11-2 combines with J gene TRBJ2-1; TRBD2 agrees at 11 bases. CDR1 is SGHAT and CDR2 is FQNNGV in the germline V gene. The CDR3 consists of 16 residues. V shed 3 bases and J 3 bases; nucleotides not matched to a gene: 4.

The chain has TRBV3-1 and TRBJ2-3, with TRBD2 matching 7 bases. V was clipped by 4 bases and J by 6 bases; unmatched bases: 13. CDR3 length: 16 residues. Germline lookup yields CDR1 LGHDT and CDR2 YNNKEL (reference sequence). CDR3 in amino acids: CASSRKLTSPRDTQYF. The CDR3 coding sequence is TGTGCCAGCAGCCGAAAATTGACTAGCCCCCGGGATACGCAGTATTTT.

This clonotype was seen a few times. In nucleotides, the CDR3 is TGTGCCAGCAGCTTAACAGGGGTTTATAGCACAGATACGCAGTATTTT. Translating it yields CASSLTGVYSTDTQYF. The chain combines TRBV7-3 with TRBJ2-3, with D possibly TRBD1 on 5 matching bases. The CDR3 spans 16 residues. Germline loops: CDR1 SGHTA, CDR2 FQGTGA. Trimming cost V 0 bases and J 0 bases, with 10 bases left between them. Full variable domain (missing parts from reference TRBV7-3 and TRBJ2-3): GAGVSQTPSNKVTEKGKYVELRCDPISGHTALYWYRQSLGQGPEFLIYFQGTGAADDSGLPNDRFFAVRPEGSVSTLKIQRTERGDSAVYLCASSLTGVYSTDTQYFGPGTRLTVL.

This clonotype was counted many times. The chain links TRBV24-1 to TRBJ2-1; 9 bases line up with TRBD2. Trimming took 3 bases from V and 10 from J; bases not matched to a gene: 9. CDR1 is KGHDR, CDR2 SFDVKD, per germline. This CDR3 spans 15 amino acids. In nucleotides, the CDR3 is TGTGCCACCAGTGATCGGCGGGAGGGCCACCGGGAGCAGTTCTTC. Protein: CATSDRREGHREQFF.

This chain joins TRBV5-6 and TRBJ2-1, with 8 bases fitting TRBD1. The CDR3 runs to 17 residues. V trimming: 4 bases; J trimming: 2 bases; junction bases outside the gene matches: 11. Germline V gene data show CDR1 as SGHDT and CDR2 as YYEEEE. The CDR3, as DNA: TGTGCCAGCAGCCCAGAAACCGGGACAGGAGCCTACAATGAGCAGTTCTTC. Translation: CASSPETGTGAYNEQFF.

This clonotype was picked up many times. The genes are TRBV20-1 and TRBJ2-7; D is ambiguous. In germline, CDR1 is DFQATT, CDR2 SNEGSKA (reference sequence). Trimming cost V 1 base and J 6 bases, with 10 bases left between them. The CDR3 loop spans 12 amino acids. Written as DNA, the CDR3 is TGCAGTGCTAGAGTAGACTCTGGCGAGCAGTACTTC. This encodes CSARVDSGEQYF.

In this sample, this clonotype turned up a few times. V is TRBV5-1 and J is TRBJ2-7, with 7 bases lining up with TRBD1. The length of the CDR3 is 14 residues. Germline loops: CDR1 SGHRS, CDR2 YFSETQ. V dropped 2 bases and J dropped 4; count of bases not matched to a gene: 6. The CDR3 here is CASSFEGQLYEQYF. CDR3 coding DNA: TGCGCCAGCAGCTTCGAGGGACAGTTGTACGAGCAGTACTTC. Supplemented by reference TRBV5-1 and TRBJ2-7, the full variable domain reads KAGVTQTPRYLIKTRGQQVTLSCSPISGHRSVSWYQQTPGQGLQFLFEYFSETQRNKGNFPGRFSGRQFSNSRSEMNVSTLELGDSALYLCASSFEGQLYEQYFGPGTRLTVT.

The table lists this clonotype with many counts. The genes are TRBV28 and TRBJ1-3; no definite D call. CDR3 length: 10 amino acids. CDR1 MDHEN and CDR2 SYDVKM come from the germline V gene. V lost 7 bases and J lost 4, with 2 bases in between. For the CDR3, the DNA is TGTGCCAGCACGGGAAACACCATATATTTT. Amino acid sequence: CASTGNTIYF.

This clonotype is a singleton in its sample. The rearrangement links TRBV20-1 to TRBJ2-1; 14 positions match TRBD2. This CDR3 has 15 amino acids. The junction had 2 bases not matched to a gene; V was cut back by 1 base and J by 6 bases. Germline V gene lookup returns CDR1 DFQATT and CDR2 SNEGSKA (reference sequence). The CDR3 here is CSARGGLAGVNEQFF. The CDR3 nucleotides read TGCAGTGCTAGAGGGGGACTAGCGGGAGTCAATGAGCAGTTCTTC.

This clonotype was found a few times. The rearrangement joins TRBV6-2 or TRBV6-3 to TRBJ2-1, with D tentatively TRBD1 or TRBD2 (5 bases each). V shed 6 bases and J shed 6 bases, with 24 bases lying between them. The length of the CDR3 is 17 residues. The germline V gene has CDR1 MNHEY and CDR2 SVGEGT. This CDR3 is CASSPRDLQGRPNEQFF. In DNA, the CDR3 is TGTGCCAGCAGCCCCCGGGACCTCCAAGGACGGCCCAATGAGCAGTTCTTC.

This sequence joins TRBV3-1 and TRBJ2-1; a weak D match, TRBD2 (7 bases). The CDR3 totals 18 residues. V lost 1 base and J lost 3, with 19 bases in between. Germline V gene data show CDR1 as LGHDT and CDR2 as YNNKEL (reference sequence). This chain's CDR3 is CASSQAAGASGDYNEQFF. The DNA of the CDR3 is TGTGCCAGCAGCCAAGCGGCGGGGGCTAGCGGCGACTACAATGAGCAGTTCTTC.

V is TRBV5-1 and J is TRBJ1-2; 9 bases fit TRBD1. The V segment lost 0 bases and the J segment 4 bases; nucleotides outside the gene matches: 4. Germline V gene lookup returns CDR1 SGHRS and CDR2 YFSETQ. The CDR3 totals 15 residues. The CDR3 loop is CASSLGTGAFYGYTF. The CDR3 nucleotides read TGCGCCAGCAGCTTGGGGACAGGGGCATTCTATGGCTACACCTTC. Supplemented by reference TRBV5-1 and TRBJ1-2, the full variable domain reads KAGVTQTPRYLIKTRGQQVTLSCSPISGHRSVSWYQQTPGQGLQFLFEYFSETQRNKGNFPGRFSGRQFSNSRSEMNVSTLELGDSALYLCASSLGTGAFYGYTFGSGTRLTVV.

V is TRBV19 and J is TRBJ2-1; 8 bases agree with TRBD2. V shed 6 bases and J 7 bases; nucleotides not matched to a gene: 17. The CDR3 totals 17 residues. Germline assignment: CDR1 LNHDA and CDR2 SQIVND (reference sequence). CDR3 in amino acids: CASSFTLGRGGVNEQFF. DNA of the CDR3: TGTGCCAGTAGCTTCACGCTGGGACGGGGGGGAGTGAATGAGCAGTTCTTC.

This clonotype was observed a few times. The chain couples TRBV4-3 to TRBJ1-3; D gene ambiguous. The V gene's germline CDR1 is LGHNA and CDR2 YSLEER. Trimming removed 0 bases at V and 1 base at J, with 13 bases between. CDR3 length: 17 residues. The CDR3 sequence is CASSQEGHIPSGNTIYF. The CDR3 DNA sequence: TGCGCCAGCAGCCAAGAGGGCCACATCCCTTCTGGAAACACCATATATTTT.

This clonotype was seen a handful of times. CDR3 sequence: CASSASIAGGPHEQFF. The DNA for the CDR3 is TGCGCCAGCAGCGCTTCTATAGCGGGAGGGCCACATGAGCAGTTCTTC. V is TRBV5-1 and J is TRBJ2-1, with 11 bases fitting TRBD2. Looked up from germline, CDR1 is SGHRS and CDR2 is YFSETQ. This CDR3 is 16 amino acids long. The J segment lost 8 bases and the V segment lost 4 bases, leaving 11 bases of the junction unmatched.

At least ten counts were recorded for this clonotype. The chain has TRBV6-2 or TRBV6-3 and TRBJ1-5, with D perhaps matching TRBD1 (5 bases). The V end lost 2 bases, the J end lost 0 bases, and 11 bases lay between the germline ends. Per the germline V gene, CDR1 is MNHEY and CDR2 is SVGEGT. This CDR3 spans 16 amino acids. CDR3 sequence: CASSYRGGVSNQPQHF. DNA of the CDR3: TGTGCCAGCAGTTACCGGGGAGGGGTTAGCAATCAGCCCCAGCATTTT.

This clonotype has only a few counts. This rearrangement joins TRBV9 to TRBJ2-1, with D possibly being TRBD1 (6 bases). CDR1 SGDLS and CDR2 YYNGEE come from the germline V gene. There are 18 residues in the CDR3. Trimming took off 0 bases at V and 6 bases at J, with 22 bases between the two ends. CDR3 loop: CASSVATEVTGLSNEQFF. CDR3 nucleotide sequence: TGTGCCAGCAGCGTAGCTACGGAGGTGACAGGATTATCCAATGAGCAGTTCTTC.

This clonotype turned up a few times. V usage is TRBV20-1 and J usage is TRBJ2-1; D not certain. Germline V gives CDR1 DFQATT, CDR2 SNEGSKA (reference sequence). V was trimmed by 6 bases and J by 4 bases, leaving 10 bases between them. The CDR3 covers 12 residues. CDR3 protein: CSAQPTYNEQFF. CDR3 DNA: TGCAGTGCCCAGCCTACTTACAATGAGCAGTTCTTC.

This clonotype was counted between two and nine times. The rearrangement uses TRBV12-3 or TRBV12-4 and TRBJ1-2, with 9 bases lining up with TRBD1. The CDR3 length is 14 residues. The J segment lost 7 bases and the V segment lost 3 bases, leaving 6 bases of the junction unmatched. CDR3 sequence reads: CASSFKQGAFGYTF. CDR3 in DNA: TGTGCCAGCAGTTTTAAACAGGGGGCCTTTGGCTACACCTTC.

This clonotype was recorded a few times. The J gene is TRBJ2-3, the V gene TRBV6-6, with 10 bases matching TRBD2. V shed 0 bases and J 1 base; nucleotides not matched to a gene: 7. This CDR3 is built from 18 residues. CDR1 is MNHNY and CDR2 is SVGAGI in the germline V gene (reference sequence). The CDR3 DNA reads as TGTGCCAGCAGTTACTCAGAGCGGGGACTAGCGCGCACAGATACGCAGTATTTT. This translates into CASSYSERGLARTDTQYF.

This clonotype was observed a few times. This sequence joins TRBV28 and TRBJ1-4; D remains ambiguous. The germline V gene has CDR1 MDHEN and CDR2 SYDVKM. V lost 6 bases and J 8 bases, leaving 7 bases between the germline ends. The length of the CDR3 is 11 residues. CDR3 amino acids: CASREEEKLFF. The DNA of the CDR3 is TGTGCCAGCAGAGAGGAAGAAAAACTGTTTTTT.

This clonotype was counted ten times or more. The chain recombines TRBV12-3 or TRBV12-4 with TRBJ2-1; unclear D gene. V was clipped by 6 bases and J by 3 bases, with 3 bases between them. This CDR3 comprises 11 residues. The CDR3 DNA is TGTGCCAGCAGCCTCTACAATGAGCAGTTCTTC. Translating gives CASSLYNEQFF.

To note about this clonotype: With a much larger clone just one base away, this may be a read error. The V and J genes are TRBV20-1 and TRBJ2-5; D possibly uses TRBD1 or TRBD2 (5 bases each). The CDR3 loop spans 14 amino acids. Trimming left V 3 bases short and J 2 bases short, with 13 bases between. CDR1 DFQATT and CDR2 SNEGSKA come from the germline V gene (reference sequence). The CDR3 DNA reads as TGCAGTGCTAGGCAGGGAGATTTTCAAGAGACCCAGTACTTC. It codes for CSARQGDFQETQYF.

There are a few counts of this clonotype. The chain employs TRBV9 and TRBJ2-1; 8 bases are shared with TRBD2. The germline V gene encodes CDR1 SGDLS and CDR2 YYNGEE. The CDR3 contains 17 residues. The V segment lost 2 bases and the J segment 0 bases; nucleotides outside the gene matches: 7. In DNA form, the CDR3 reads TGTGCCAGCAGCGTCCAAGCTACTAGCGGCTCCTACAATGAGCAGTTCTTC. Translated, it gives CASSVQATSGSYNEQFF.

This clonotype was counted many times. CDR3 residues: CSAREAGVATEAFF. The CDR3 DNA reads TGCAGTGCTAGAGAGGCAGGGGTAGCCACTGAAGCTTTCTTT. The J gene is TRBJ1-1, the V gene TRBV20-1; tentative D call: TRBD1 (6 bases). Germline V gives CDR1 DFQATT, CDR2 SNEGSKA (reference sequence). This CDR3 region has 14 residues. Trimming cost V 0 bases and J 4 bases, with 12 bases left between them.